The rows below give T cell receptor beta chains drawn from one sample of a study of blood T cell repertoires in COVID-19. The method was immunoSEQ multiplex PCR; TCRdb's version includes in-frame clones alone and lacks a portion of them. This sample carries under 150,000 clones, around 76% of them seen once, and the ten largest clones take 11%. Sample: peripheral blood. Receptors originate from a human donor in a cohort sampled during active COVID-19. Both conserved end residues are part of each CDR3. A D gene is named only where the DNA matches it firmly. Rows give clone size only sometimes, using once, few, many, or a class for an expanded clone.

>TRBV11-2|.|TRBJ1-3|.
CASSYILGVSGNTIYF
TGTGCCAGCAGCTATATCCTCGGGGTATCTGGAAACACCATATATTTT
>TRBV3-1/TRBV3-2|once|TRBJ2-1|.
CASSQGRRGEQFF
TGTGCCAGCAGCCAAGGGAGAAGGGGTGAGCAGTTCTTC
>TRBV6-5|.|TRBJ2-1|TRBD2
CASTLYQTSGEQFF
TGTGCCAGCACCCTCTACCAGACTAGCGGCGAGCAGTTCTTC
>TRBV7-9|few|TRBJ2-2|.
CASSLDWGANTGELFF
TGTGCCAGCAGCTTAGACTGGGGGGCGAACACCGGGGAGCTGTTTTTT
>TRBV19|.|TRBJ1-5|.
CASSWGQGSNQPQHF
TGTGCCAGTAGTTGGGGACAAGGGAGCAATCAGCCCCAGCATTTT
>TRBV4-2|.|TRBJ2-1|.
CASSQDLMRDEQFF
TGTGCCAGCAGCCAAGATTTGATGCGGGATGAGCAGTTCTTC
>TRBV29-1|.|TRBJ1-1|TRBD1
CSGTGGRTNTEAFF
TGCAGCGGGACAGGGGGCAGGACGAACACTGAAGCTTTCTTT
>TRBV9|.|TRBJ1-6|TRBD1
CASSVTGGSGNSPLHF
TGTGCCAGCAGCGTAACAGGGGGCTCGGGGAATTCACCCCTCCACTTT
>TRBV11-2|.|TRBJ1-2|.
CASSLGGLYGYTF
TGTGCCAGCAGCTTAGGTGGACTTTATGGCTACACCTTC
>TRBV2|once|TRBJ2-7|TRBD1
CASSETGQGYEQYF
TGTGCCAGCAGTGAAACGGGACAGGGCTACGAGCAGTACTTC
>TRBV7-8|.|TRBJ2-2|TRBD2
CASSLVTGGRAGELFF
TGTGCCAGCAGCTTAGTTACGGGGGGTCGAGCCGGGGAGCTGTTTTTT
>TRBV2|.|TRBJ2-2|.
CASSEPLPGELFF
TGTGCCAGCAGTGAACCCCTCCCCGGGGAGCTGTTTTTT
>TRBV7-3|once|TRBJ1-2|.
CASSLMNAGRDGYTF
TGTGCCAGCAGCTTAATGAACGCAGGGAGGGATGGCTACACCTTC
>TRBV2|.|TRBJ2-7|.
CASIRDSYEQYF
TGTGCCAGCATCCGGGACTCCTACGAGCAGTACTTC
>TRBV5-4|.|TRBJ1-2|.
CASSANHGYTF
TGTGCCAGCAGCGCGAACCATGGCTACACCTTC
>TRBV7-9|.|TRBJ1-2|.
CASSSATGELNYGYTF
TGTGCCAGCAGCTCGGCCACTGGGGAGCTTAACTATGGCTACACCTTC
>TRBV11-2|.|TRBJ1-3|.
CASGRGSSGNTIYF
TGTGCCAGCGGAAGGGGGAGCTCTGGAAACACCATATATTTT
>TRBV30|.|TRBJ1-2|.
CAWSPRGGNLFLYGYTF
TGTGCCTGGAGTCCCCGGGGAGGGAACCTCTTCCTCTATGGCTACACCTTC
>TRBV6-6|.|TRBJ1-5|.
CASSPTPGGHQPQHF
TGTGCCAGCAGTCCAACCCCCGGAGGGCATCAGCCCCAGCATTTT
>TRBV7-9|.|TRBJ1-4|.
CASSLAGLGRDEKLFF
TGTGCCAGCAGCTTAGCAGGCCTCGGTCGGGATGAAAAACTGTTTTTT
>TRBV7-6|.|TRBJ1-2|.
CASSLGPGKDGYTF
TGTGCCAGCAGCCTCGGACCCGGGAAGGATGGCTACACCTTC
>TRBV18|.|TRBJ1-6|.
CASSVSGTRNSPLHF
TGTGCCAGCTCAGTCTCCGGGACAAGAAATTCACCCCTCCACTTT
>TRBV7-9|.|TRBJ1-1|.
CASSSQVGNTEAFF
TGTGCCAGCAGCTCACAGGTCGGGAACACTGAAGCTTTCTTT
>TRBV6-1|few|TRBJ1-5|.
CASSEIQVQPQHF
TGTGCCAGCAGTGAAATACAAGTCCAGCCCCAGCATTTT